The present entry profiles one TCR beta chain with its context. The use of a sample-barcoded 5' primer and a J-beta primer mix characterized a second PCR of roughly 7 to 11 cycles. TCRdb re-called the 5' RACE reads with MiXCR, one entry per CDR3 protein. The sample carries around 1,500,000 distinct CDR3 sequences, roughly 45% recorded once. This record comes from a study of blood T cells in healthy people across ages. Ranging in age from about 6 to 95, the donors were healthy Caucasian individuals from Russia. The sequence was collected from a young woman in good health. The sample taken for sequencing was blood.

CDR3 protein: CASSHSQGRTDTQYF. The CDR3 bases are TGTGCCAGCTCACACTCACAGGGACGGACAGATACGCAGTATTTT. The chain uses TRBV18 and TRBJ2-3; the D gene is possibly TRBD1 (6 bases). Germline V gene sequence: CDR1 KGHSH, CDR2 LQKENI. The CDR3 extends over 15 amino acids. V was pared by 4 bases and J by 3 bases, with 14 bases between.